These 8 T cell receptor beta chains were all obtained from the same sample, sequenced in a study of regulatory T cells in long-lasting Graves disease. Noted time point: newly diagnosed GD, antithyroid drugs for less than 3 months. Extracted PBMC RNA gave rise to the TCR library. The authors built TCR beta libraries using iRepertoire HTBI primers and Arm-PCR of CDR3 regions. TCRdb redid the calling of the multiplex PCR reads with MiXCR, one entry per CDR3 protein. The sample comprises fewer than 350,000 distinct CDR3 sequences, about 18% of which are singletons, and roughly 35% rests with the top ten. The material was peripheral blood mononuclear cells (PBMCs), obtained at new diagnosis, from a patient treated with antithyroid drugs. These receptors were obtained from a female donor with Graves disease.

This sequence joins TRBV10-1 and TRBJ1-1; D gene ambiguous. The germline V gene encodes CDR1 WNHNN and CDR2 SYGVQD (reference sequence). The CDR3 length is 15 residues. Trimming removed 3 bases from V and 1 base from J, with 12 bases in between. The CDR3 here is CASSEEGLWNTEAFF. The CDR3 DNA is TGCGCCAGCAGTGAAGAGGGCTTGTGGAACACTGAAGCTTTCTTT.

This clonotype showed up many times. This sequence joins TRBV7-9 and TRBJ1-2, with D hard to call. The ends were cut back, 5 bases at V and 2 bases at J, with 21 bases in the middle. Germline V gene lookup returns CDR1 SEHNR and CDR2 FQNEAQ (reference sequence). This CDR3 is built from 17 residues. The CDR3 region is CASSRGLAGDSNYGYTF. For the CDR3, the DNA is TGTGCCAGCAGCCGAGGGCTAGCGGGCGACTCGAACTATGGCTACACCTTC.

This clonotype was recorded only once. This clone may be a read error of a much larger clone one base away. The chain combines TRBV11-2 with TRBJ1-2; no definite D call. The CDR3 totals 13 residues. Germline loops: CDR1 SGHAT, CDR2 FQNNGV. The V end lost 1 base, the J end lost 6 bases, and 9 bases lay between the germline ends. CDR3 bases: TGTGCCAGCAGCTTAGCTTACTTCAATGGCTACACCTTC. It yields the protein CASSLAYFNGYTF.

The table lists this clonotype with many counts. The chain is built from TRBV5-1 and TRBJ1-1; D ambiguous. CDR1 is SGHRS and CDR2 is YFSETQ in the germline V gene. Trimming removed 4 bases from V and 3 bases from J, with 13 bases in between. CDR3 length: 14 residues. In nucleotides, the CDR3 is TGCGCCAGCAGCCGTACGGGCACGGACACTGAAGCTTTCTTT. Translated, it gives CASSRTGTDTEAFF.

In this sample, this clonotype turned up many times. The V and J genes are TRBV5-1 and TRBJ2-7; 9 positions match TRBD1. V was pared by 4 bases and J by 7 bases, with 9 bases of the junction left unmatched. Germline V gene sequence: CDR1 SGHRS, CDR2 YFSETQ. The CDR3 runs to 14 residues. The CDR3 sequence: CASSGGQGTREQYF. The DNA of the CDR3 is TGCGCCAGCAGCGGGGGACAGGGAACGAGAGAGCAGTACTTC.

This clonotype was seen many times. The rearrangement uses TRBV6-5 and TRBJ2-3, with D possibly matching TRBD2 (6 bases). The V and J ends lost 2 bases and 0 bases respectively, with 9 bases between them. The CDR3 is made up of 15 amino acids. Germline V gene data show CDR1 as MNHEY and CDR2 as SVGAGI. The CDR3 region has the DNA TGTGCCAGCAGTTACGCGGGACTTAGCACAGATACGCAGTATTTT. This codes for CASSYAGLSTDTQYF.

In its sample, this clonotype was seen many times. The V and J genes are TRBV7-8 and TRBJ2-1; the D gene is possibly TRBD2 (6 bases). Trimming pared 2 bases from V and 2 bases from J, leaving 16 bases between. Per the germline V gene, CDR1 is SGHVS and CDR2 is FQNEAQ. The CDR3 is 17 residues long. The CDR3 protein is CASSLRESGLTYNEQFF. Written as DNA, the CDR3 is TGTGCCAGCAGCTTACGTGAAAGCGGGCTAACCTACAATGAGCAGTTCTTC.

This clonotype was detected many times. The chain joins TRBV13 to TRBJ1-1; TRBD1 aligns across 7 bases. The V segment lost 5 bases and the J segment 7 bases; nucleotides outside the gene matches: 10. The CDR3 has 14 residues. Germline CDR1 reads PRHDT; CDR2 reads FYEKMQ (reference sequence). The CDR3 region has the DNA TGTGCCAGCAGCCTAACAGGGGTCGCACGTGAAGCTTTCTTT. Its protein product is CASSLTGVAREAFF.